The 32 T cell receptor beta chains in this list originate from one sample, sequenced in a study of blood T cell repertoires in COVID-19. Here immunoSEQ multiplex PCR was the method, and the copy in TCRdb shows in-frame clones only, minus some. Of around 150,000 clones in the sample, 75% to 90% were seen once. The sequenced material came from PBMCs or T cells enriched from blood (not recorded which). The source of these receptors is a woman aged 55-70 years who had recovered from COVID-19.

V is TRBV4-2 and J is TRBJ1-6, with TRBD1 matching 11 bases. Germline values: CDR1 LGHNA, CDR2 YNFKEQ. V lost 3 bases, J lost 10 bases, and 8 bases stayed unmatched. CDR3 length: 16 amino acids. The CDR3 spells CASSQEPGQGDSPLHF. The CDR3 region has the DNA TGTGCCAGCAGCCAGGAACCGGGACAGGGGGACTCACCCCTCCACTTT.

The gene calls are TRBV4-1 and TRBJ1-2, with D maybe TRBD1 (6 bases). Between the trimmed V and J ends, which lost 0 bases and 4 bases, there was a span of 12 bases. This CDR3 has 15 amino acids. The germline V gene has CDR1 MGHRA and CDR2 YSYEKL. In DNA, the CDR3 is TGCGCCAGCAGCCAAGATGTGGGGGCTGGCTATGGCTACACCTTC. Encoded protein: CASSQDVGAGYGYTF.

This chain uses TRBV18 with TRBJ1-3, with 7 bases that match TRBD1. The germline V gene encodes CDR1 KGHSH and CDR2 LQKENI. The CDR3 runs 16 residues. V gave up 0 bases and J gave up 3 bases; unmatched junction bases: 5. The CDR3 loop is CASSPPQRGLGNTIYF. The CDR3 region has the DNA TGTGCCAGCTCACCACCGCAAAGGGGGCTTGGAAACACCATATATTTT. Together with reference TRBV18 and TRBJ1-3, the CDR3 gives the full variable domain: NAGVMQNPRHLVRRRGQEARLRCSPMKGHSHVYWYRQLPEEGLKFMVYLQKENIIDESGMPKERFSAEFPKEGPSILRIQQVVRGDSAAYFCASSPPQRGLGNTIYFGEGSWLTVV.

The chain recombines TRBV28 with TRBJ2-5; TRBD2 aligns across 9 bases. The length of the CDR3 is 16 residues. V shed 4 bases and J 0 bases; nucleotides not matched to a gene: 6. The V gene's germline CDR1 is MDHEN and CDR2 SYDVKM. CDR3 amino acids: CASSSAAGGYQETQYF. CDR3 bases: TGTGCCAGCAGTTCGGCCGCGGGAGGGTACCAAGAGACCCAGTACTTC.

This clone has only a few counts. The chain joins TRBV5-1 to TRBJ1-2; 9 nucleotides agree with TRBD1. There are 14 residues in the CDR3. J lost 3 bases, V lost 6 bases, and 6 bases had no gene match. Per germline, CDR1 SGHRS and CDR2 YFSETQ. In nucleotides, the CDR3 is TGCGCCAGCAACCCCGGGACAGGGTACTATGGCTACACCTTC. Its protein is CASNPGTGYYGYTF.

The V gene is TRBV12-3 or TRBV12-4, the J gene TRBJ1-1; tentative D call: TRBD1 (6 bases). The V end was cut by 6 bases, the J end by 2 bases, with 10 bases between. CDR3 length equals 13 residues. CDR3 protein: CASSRTANTEAFF. The CDR3 region has the DNA TGTGCCAGCAGCCGGACAGCTAACACTGAAGCTTTCTTT.

This chain connects TRBV7-9 to TRBJ1-6; possibly TRBD1 for D (6 bases). The CDR3 has 14 residues. Germline CDR1 is SEHNR and CDR2 is FQNEAQ (reference sequence). The germline V and J ends were trimmed by 5 bases and 10 bases, with 15 bases remaining between them. The CDR3 bases are TGTGCCAGCAGCCCAACAGGGCCAGGATCACCCCTCCACTTT. It is translated as CASSPTGPGSPLHF.

CDR3 coding DNA: TGTGCCAGCAGGGTCAGGGGCACTAACTATGGCTACACCTTC. Translating it yields CASRVRGTNYGYTF. This chain connects TRBV28 to TRBJ1-2, with a possible D match to TRBD1 (6 bases). The CDR3 is made up of 14 amino acids. CDR1 and CDR2 from the germline V gene are MDHEN and SYDVKM. V was cut by 6 bases and J by 0 bases, with 11 bases left in between.

In this sample, this clone turned up once. The chain joins TRBV7-6 to TRBJ2-4, with a tentative D call TRBD2 (6 bases). CDR3 length: 16 residues. V lost 1 base and J lost 1, with 11 bases in between. The V gene's germline CDR1 is SGHVS and CDR2 FNYEAQ. The CDR3, as DNA: TGTGCCAGCAGCTTAGGGGGGACTGGGGCCAAAAACATTCAGTACTTC. Amino acid sequence: CASSLGGTGAKNIQYF.

The V call is TRBV7-9, the J call TRBJ2-2; D uncertain. This CDR3 is 16 amino acids long. Trimming pared 2 bases from V and 3 bases from J, leaving 13 bases between. CDR1 is SEHNR, CDR2 FQNEAQ, per germline (reference sequence). The DNA of the CDR3 is TGTGCCAGCAGCTTACTCTCTCAGGTTGACACCGGGGAGCTGTTTTTT. Translating gives CASSLLSQVDTGELFF.

The chain carries TRBV2 and TRBJ2-2; no reliable D call. The germline V gene encodes CDR1 SNHLY and CDR2 FYNNEI. This CDR3 region has 14 residues. V lost 4 bases, J lost 5 bases, and 11 bases lay in between. The CDR3 DNA sequence: TGTGCCAGCAGTGTAGACGGGTATACCGGGGAGCTGTTTTTT. Its protein product is CASSVDGYTGELFF.

The rearrangement uses TRBV4-2 and TRBJ2-2, with D perhaps TRBD1 (6 bases). V gave up 0 bases and J gave up 7 bases, with 15 bases separating them. CDR1 is LGHNA, CDR2 YNFKEQ, per germline. This CDR3 contains 16 residues. The CDR3 sequence: CASSQDTGWGGGELFF. The CDR3 nucleotides are TGTGCCAGCAGCCAAGATACAGGGTGGGGTGGCGGGGAGCTGTTTTTT.

The rearrangement uses TRBV28 and TRBJ1-5; D possibly corresponds to TRBD1 (5 bases). Germline V gene lookup returns CDR1 MDHEN and CDR2 SYDVKM. Trimming left V 3 bases short and J 5 bases short, with 8 bases between. This CDR3 contains 13 residues. As DNA, the CDR3 is TGTGCCAGCAGTTTGTCAGGGTATCAGCCCCAGCATTTT. Translating it yields CASSLSGYQPQHF. Complete variable domain (other parts from reference TRBV28 and TRBJ1-5): DVKVTQSSRYLVKRTGEKVFLECVQDMDHENMFWYRQDPGLGLRLIYFSYDVKMKEKGDIPEGYSVSREKKERFSLILESASTNQTSMYLCASSLSGYQPQHFGDGTRLSIL.

In this sample, this clone turned up a few times. The chain joins TRBV28 to TRBJ1-5; 7 bases are shared with TRBD1. Trimming took 7 bases from V and 6 from J; bases not matched to a gene: 12. The CDR3 contains 15 residues. Germline V lookup: CDR1 MDHEN, CDR2 SYDVKM. The CDR3 nucleotides read TGTGCCAGCAAAAAGGCAGGGGGGCAATCTCAGCCCCAGCATTTT. It is translated as CASKKAGGQSQPQHF.

This clone was seen a few times. The chain is built from TRBV29-1 and TRBJ1-1, with D possibly matching TRBD1 (6 bases). The CDR3 sequence is 11 residues long. V was cut by 5 bases and J by 5 bases, with 9 bases left in between. CDR1 is SQVTM, CDR2 ANQGSEA, per germline. The CDR3 coding sequence is TGCAGCGTTTTTCAGGGGACTGAAGCTTTCTTT. It translates to CSVFQGTEAFF.

The chain employs TRBV2 and TRBJ2-7; a weak D match, TRBD1 (6 bases). The CDR3 is 12 amino acids. The ends were cut back, 4 bases at V and 6 bases at J, with 10 bases in the middle. CDR1 and CDR2 from the germline V gene are SNHLY and FYNNEI. CDR3 nucleotides: TGTGCCAGCAGTGCTACAGGGTTCGAGCAGTACTTC. It translates to CASSATGFEQYF.

The rearrangement links TRBV7-2 to TRBJ1-5; TRBD1 matches at 8 bases. The CDR3 runs 16 residues. V shed 4 bases and J 6 bases; nucleotides not matched to a gene: 11. Germline V gene lookup returns CDR1 SGHTA and CDR2 FQGNSA. The CDR3 spells CASSYNQGARGQPQHF. The CDR3 nucleotides read TGTGCCAGCAGCTACAATCAGGGGGCAAGGGGTCAGCCCCAGCATTTT.

The chain uses TRBV5-5 and TRBJ1-5, with no clear D. Between the trimmed V and J ends, which lost 5 bases and 2 bases, there was a span of 14 bases. CDR1 and CDR2 from the germline V gene are SGHKS and YYEKEE (reference sequence). The CDR3 runs 15 residues. CDR3 sequence reads: CASREGGHGNQPQHF. The CDR3 bases are TGTGCCAGCAGGGAAGGAGGGCACGGCAATCAGCCCCAGCATTTT.

This sequence joins TRBV3-1 (or the pseudogene TRBV3-2) and TRBJ2-6; TRBD1 agrees at 10 bases. Germline CDR1 LGHDT, CDR2 YNNKEL (reference sequence). The CDR3 loop spans 20 amino acids. After removal of 0 bases from V and 4 bases from J, the junction contained 12 bases not matched to a gene. This CDR3 is CASSQDRRDRGSLGANVLTF. Written as DNA, the CDR3 is TGTGCCAGCAGCCAAGACCGTCGGGACAGGGGATCTCTGGGGGCCAACGTCCTGACTTTC.

The gene calls are TRBV2 and TRBJ2-5; D is unresolved. The CDR3 is 12 residues long. Germline V gene lookup returns CDR1 SNHLY and CDR2 FYNNEI. The V end lost 4 bases, the J end lost 3 bases, and 6 bases lay between the germline ends. The CDR3, as DNA: TGTGCCAGCAGTGCCCTAGAAGAGACCCAGTACTTC. Translating it yields CASSALEETQYF.

The J gene is TRBJ1-1, the V gene TRBV2; the match to TRBD1 covers 7 bases. Looked up from germline, CDR1 is SNHLY and CDR2 is FYNNEI. This CDR3 comprises 15 residues. V lost 3 bases to trimming and J lost 4 bases; unmatched junction nucleotides: 8. CDR3 region: CASSEDTGVSTEAFF. CDR3 sequence (DNA): TGTGCCAGCAGTGAGGACACAGGGGTGAGCACTGAAGCTTTCTTT.

The CDR3: CASSRSGGTNTGELFF. The CDR3 nucleotides are TGTGCCAGCAGCCGGAGCGGGGGGACGAACACCGGGGAGCTGTTTTTT. J is TRBJ2-2 and V is TRBV9, with 9 bases lining up with TRBD2. The length of the CDR3 is 16 residues. CDR1 is SGDLS, CDR2 YYNGEE, per germline. Trimming at V came to 4 bases and at J to 0 bases, leaving 4 bases not matched to a gene.

V gene TRBV28 combines with J gene TRBJ1-2, with 10 bases aligning to TRBD1. Germline V gene data show CDR1 as MDHEN and CDR2 as SYDVKM. This CDR3 spans 15 amino acids. V trimming: 6 bases; J trimming: 2 bases; junction bases outside the gene matches: 6. In nucleotides, the CDR3 is TGTGCCAGCAGCGGGAGGGACAGGGGAAACTATGGCTACACCTTC. Amino acid sequence: CASSGRDRGNYGYTF.

V is TRBV5-1 and J is TRBJ1-6; D is uncertain. Germline CDR1 reads SGHRS; CDR2 reads YFSETQ. The ends were cut back, 0 bases at V and 9 bases at J, with 10 bases in the middle. There are 14 residues in the CDR3. CDR3 sequence: CASSLAGNFSPLHF. The CDR3 DNA is TGCGCCAGCAGCTTGGCAGGAAATTTTTCACCCCTCCACTTT.

The table lists this clone with a few counts. The J gene is TRBJ2-1, the V gene TRBV5-1; D is unclear. Germline assignment: CDR1 SGHRS and CDR2 YFSETQ. The V and J ends lost 0 bases and 0 bases respectively, with 7 bases between them. The CDR3 loop spans 15 amino acids. CDR3 nucleotide sequence: TGCGCCAGCAGCTTGGGGTACACCTCCTACAATGAGCAGTTCTTC. Translated, it gives CASSLGYTSYNEQFF.

This clone was seen a single time. The rearrangement links TRBV19 to TRBJ1-4, with 7 bases fitting TRBD1. J gave up 0 bases and V 8 bases, and 6 bases lay outside the gene matches. CDR1 LNHDA and CDR2 SQIVND come from the germline V gene (reference sequence). This CDR3 spans 15 amino acids. The CDR3 loop is CASADRAATNEKLFF. CDR3 in DNA: TGTGCCAGTGCTGACAGGGCAGCAACTAATGAAAAACTGTTTTTT.

CDR3 sequence reads: CASSQGAGSSGELFF. The CDR3 region has the DNA TGTGCCAGCAGCCAAGGTGCCGGGTCTAGCGGGGAGCTGTTTTTT. The chain is built from TRBV3-1 (or the pseudogene TRBV3-2) and TRBJ2-2, with no clear D. Deletions cut 1 base from V and 7 bases from J, with 13 bases between. CDR1 and CDR2 (germline): LGHDT, YNNKEL (reference sequence). The CDR3 has 15 amino acids.

This clone turned up a few times. This rearrangement joins TRBV23-1 to TRBJ2-1, with TRBD2 matching 8 bases. TRBV23-1 is given ORF status, its function remaining uncertain. This CDR3 is built from 17 residues. Germline trimming cut 1 base from V and 4 bases from J; bases unmatched to any gene: 9. The chain's CDR3 is CASSQFQRGLAYNEQFF. The CDR3 bases are TGCGCCAGCAGTCAATTCCAGCGGGGGTTAGCGTACAATGAGCAGTTCTTC.

The chain combines TRBV4-1 with TRBJ1-3; tentatively, D is TRBD1 (6 bases). The CDR3 runs to 15 residues. Looked up from germline, CDR1 is MGHRA and CDR2 is YSYEKL. Trimming took 4 bases from V and 2 from J, leaving 12 bases between them. The DNA of the CDR3 is TGCGCCAGCAGCCTCACCCAGGGGCCTGGAAACACCATATATTTT. Translating it yields CASSLTQGPGNTIYF.

The chain uses TRBV19 and TRBJ2-2; no clear D gene. Germline CDR1 is LNHDA and CDR2 is SQIVND (reference sequence). This CDR3 comprises 12 residues. Trimming shortened V by 2 bases and J by 9 bases, and 7 bases separated the two germline ends. CDR3 in amino acids: CASSIPERELFF. CDR3 in DNA: TGTGCCAGTAGTATACCGGAGCGGGAGCTGTTTTTT.

The chain employs TRBV2 and TRBJ1-6; 9 nucleotides match TRBD1. Germline loops: CDR1 SNHLY, CDR2 FYNNEI. Unmatched junction bases numbered 4, after V lost 6 bases and J lost 7 bases. This CDR3 has 14 residues. The CDR3 here is CASRGQGINSPLHF. The CDR3 DNA sequence: TGTGCCAGCAGGGGACAGGGTATCAATTCACCCCTCCACTTT.

The V gene is TRBV5-1, the J gene TRBJ2-2, with a tentative D call TRBD2 (6 bases). This CDR3 comprises 15 residues. Germline CDR1 SGHRS, CDR2 YFSETQ. Trimming removed 6 bases at V and 5 bases at J, with 17 bases between. The CDR3 protein is CASKEGVGETGELFF. CDR3 coding DNA: TGCGCCAGCAAGGAGGGAGTGGGTGAGACCGGGGAGCTGTTTTTT.